What follows is one TCR beta chain and its context. Its antigen is not known. Autoimmune disease history or systemic immunosuppression was exclusionary. The table came from immunoSEQ multiplex PCR; TCRdb's copy has only in-frame clones and leaves some out. The sample has about 80,000 clones, roughly 81% seen once. This entry belongs to a study of OX40 agonist ivuxolimab in advanced cancers. Study-wide points: Expanded clones tended on average to be more numerous among CD8+ T cells than CD4+. Blood T cells, both CD4+ and CD8+, expanded clonally by week 6 at 0.1 to 3.0 mg/kg. What antigens the expanded peripheral T cells recognized was never established.

The specimen comprised CD4+ or CD8+ T cells sorted from blood, sampled in a trial of the OX40 agonist ivuxolimab. This clonotype originated in an adult with an advanced solid tumor such as melanoma, head and neck, liver or kidney cancer.

The CDR3 is CASSLGTQATEAFF. CDR3 in DNA: TGTGCCAGCAGCTTAGGCACCCAGGCGACTGAAGCTTTCTTT. The chain employs TRBV7-2 and TRBJ1-1; no reliable D call. Germline lookup yields CDR1 SGHTA and CDR2 FQGNSA. V lost 1 base to trimming and J lost 5 bases, with 11 bases between them. This CDR3 has 14 amino acids. Looking up the rest from reference TRBV7-2 and TRBJ1-1 gives the full variable domain: GAGVSQSPSNKVTEKGKDVELRCDPISGHTALYWYRQSLGQGLEFLIYFQGNSAPDKSGLPSDRFSAERTGGSVSTLTIQRTQQEDSAVYLCASSLGTQATEAFFGQGTRLTVV.